The table lists the clone carrying this TCR beta chain with many counts. The antigen is not known. TCRdb re-derived calls from the 5' RACE reads in MiXCR, one entry per CDR3 protein. The sample contains about 240,000 distinct CDR3 sequences, about 9.1% of which appear only once. This record belongs to a study of CD8 T cells in ankylosing spondylitis. The study, taken as a whole, reports: Ankylosing spondylitis blood seemed to carry a telltale TCR beta motif made of several highly homologous variants. Matched ankylosing spondylitis synovial fluid reportedly showed significant enrichment of disease-linked clones.

The V and J ends lost 2 bases and 9 bases respectively, with 14 bases between them. CDR1 SEHNR and CDR2 FQNEAQ come from the germline V gene (reference sequence). CDR3 length: 15 amino acids. This chain uses TRBV7-9 with TRBJ1-6, with a weak D call TRBD1 (5 bases). The clonotype comes from a male donor with ankylosing spondylitis or in good health (not recorded which). Sequenced material: blood, either unsorted or a sorted T cell fraction (not recorded which). CDR3 sequence reads: CASSLLRAGVSPLHF. The CDR3 nucleotides are TGTGCCAGCAGCTTACTCAGGGCTGGGGTTTCACCCCTCCACTTT. Supplemented by reference TRBV7-9 and TRBJ1-6, the full variable domain reads DTGVSQNPRHKITKRGQNVTFRCDPISEHNRLYWYRQTLGQGPEFLTYFQNEAQLEKSRLLSDRFSAERPKGSFSTLEIQRTEQGDSAMYLCASSLLRAGVSPLHFGNGTRLTVT.